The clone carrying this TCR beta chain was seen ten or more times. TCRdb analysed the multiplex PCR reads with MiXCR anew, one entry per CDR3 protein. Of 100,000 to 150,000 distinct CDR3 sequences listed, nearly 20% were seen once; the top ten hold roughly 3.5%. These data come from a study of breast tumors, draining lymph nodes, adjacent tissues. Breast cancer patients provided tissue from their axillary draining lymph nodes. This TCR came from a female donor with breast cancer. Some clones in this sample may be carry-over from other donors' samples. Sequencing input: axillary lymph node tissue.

CDR3 amino acids: CASSEFPAFSYEQYF. CDR3 coding DNA: TGTGCCAGCAGTGAATTTCCAGCCTTCTCCTACGAGCAGTACTTC. The chain uses TRBV6-1 and TRBJ2-7; no definite D call. The CDR3 sequence is 15 residues long. V was pared by 2 bases and J by 0 bases, with 11 bases between. The germline gives CDR1 MNHNS, CDR2 SASEGT.